What follows are 8 T cell receptor beta chains derived from one specimen sequenced in a study of T cell repertoires in cytomegalovirus infection. TCRdb passed the reads through MiXCR, listing each CDR3 protein once. This sample carries roughly 640,000 distinct CDR3 sequences, 20% to 30% of them seen once, and the ten largest clones take roughly 8%. Sequencing used CD8+ T cells from PBMCs. The receptor set was obtained from a human donor in good health (CMV status not recorded). Some clones in this sample may be carry-over from other donors' samples.

The gene calls are TRBV27 and TRBJ1-2; D might be TRBD1 (5 bases). Per the germline V gene, CDR1 is MNHEY and CDR2 is SMNVEV (reference sequence). The CDR3 covers 15 residues. Deletions cut 5 bases from V and 5 bases from J, with 18 bases between. CDR3: CASSPQEGAEYGYTF. CDR3 sequence (DNA): TGTGCCAGCAGTCCCCAGGAAGGGGCGGAGTATGGCTACACCTTC.

The gene calls are TRBV6-2 or TRBV6-3 and TRBJ2-7; D possibly corresponds to TRBD1 (5 bases). V lost 4 bases to trimming and J lost 1 base, with 8 bases between them. The CDR3 has 13 amino acids. In germline, CDR1 is MNHEY, CDR2 SVGEGT. The CDR3 DNA reads as TGTGCCAGCAGTTTGGACATGTCCTACGAGCAGTACGTC. Encoded protein: CASSLDMSYEQYV.

This clonotype has more than one count but fewer than ten. The chain joins TRBV25-1 to TRBJ2-6, with D maybe TRBD2 (7 bases). The CDR3 extends over 12 amino acids. V was pared by 3 bases and J by 18 bases, with 15 bases between. Looked up from germline, CDR1 is MGHDK and CDR2 is SYGVNS. CDR3 in DNA: TGTGCCAGCAGTGAGAGGGGGGGGATGGGGACTTTC. This gives the protein CASSERGGMGTF. The full variable domain, completed using reference TRBV25-1 and TRBJ2-6, is EADIYQTPRYLVIGTGKKITLECSQTMGHDKMYWYQQDPGMELHLIHYSYGVNSTEKGDLSSESTVSRIRTEHFPLTLESARPSHTSQYLCASSERGGMGTFGAGSRLTVL.

This clonotype was observed many times. The V and J genes are TRBV6-5 and TRBJ1-6; 7 nucleotides match TRBD1. The CDR3 spans 18 residues. V dropped 5 bases and J dropped 4; count of bases not matched to a gene: 14. Germline-derived CDR1 and CDR2 are MNHEY and SVGAGI. CDR3 sequence reads: CASSLSSGTATYNSPLHF. Written as DNA, the CDR3 is TGTGCCAGCAGTCTCTCATCCGGGACAGCAACATATAATTCACCCCTCCACTTT.

Only one count was recorded for this clonotype. The chain is built from TRBV28 and TRBJ2-5; 9 bases line up with TRBD2. Germline CDR1 is MDHEN and CDR2 is SYDVKM. V was clipped by 5 bases and J by 10 bases; unmatched bases: 17. The CDR3 totals 16 residues. The CDR3 is CASSQLAGADIGDQYF. The DNA for the CDR3 is TGTGCCAGCAGTCAATTAGCGGGGGCGGATATCGGGGACCAGTACTTC.

This clonotype was detected a few times. The chain couples TRBV27 to TRBJ2-7; D remains unclear. Trimming left V 2 bases short and J 1 base short, with 9 bases between. The CDR3 runs to 14 residues. Germline V CDR1 and CDR2: MNHEY, SMNVEV (reference sequence). CDR3 loop: CASSLNSASYEQYF. CDR3 DNA: TGTGCCAGCAGTTTAAATTCGGCATCCTACGAGCAGTACTTC.

This clonotype was seen repeatedly, ten times or more. The gene calls are TRBV12-3 or TRBV12-4 and TRBJ1-1; 7 nucleotides agree with TRBD1. Losses at the gene ends were 3 bases for V and 4 bases for J; bases not matched to a gene: 11. The CDR3 contains 16 residues. This CDR3 reads CASSFRTRGGITEAFF. Written as DNA, the CDR3 is TGTGCCAGCAGTTTCCGAACCAGAGGGGGCATCACTGAAGCTTTCTTT.

At least ten counts were recorded for this clonotype. This chain joins TRBV7-2 and TRBJ2-2, with TRBD2 matching over 9 bases. This CDR3 region has 16 residues. V shed 3 bases, J shed 7 bases, and the junction held 9 bases outside the gene matches. Germline V gene sequence: CDR1 SGHTA, CDR2 FQGNSA. In nucleotides, the CDR3 is TGTGCCAGCAGCTTGTATGATAGCGGGAGTGGCGGGGAGCTGTTTTTT. Translation gives CASSLYDSGSGGELFF. Using reference TRBV7-2 and TRBJ2-2 for the parts outside the CDR3, the full variable domain is GAGVSQSPSNKVTEKGKDVELRCDPISGHTALYWYRQSLGQGLEFLIYFQGNSAPDKSGLPSDRFSAERTGGSVSTLTIQRTQQEDSAVYLCASSLYDSGSGGELFFGEGSRLTVL.